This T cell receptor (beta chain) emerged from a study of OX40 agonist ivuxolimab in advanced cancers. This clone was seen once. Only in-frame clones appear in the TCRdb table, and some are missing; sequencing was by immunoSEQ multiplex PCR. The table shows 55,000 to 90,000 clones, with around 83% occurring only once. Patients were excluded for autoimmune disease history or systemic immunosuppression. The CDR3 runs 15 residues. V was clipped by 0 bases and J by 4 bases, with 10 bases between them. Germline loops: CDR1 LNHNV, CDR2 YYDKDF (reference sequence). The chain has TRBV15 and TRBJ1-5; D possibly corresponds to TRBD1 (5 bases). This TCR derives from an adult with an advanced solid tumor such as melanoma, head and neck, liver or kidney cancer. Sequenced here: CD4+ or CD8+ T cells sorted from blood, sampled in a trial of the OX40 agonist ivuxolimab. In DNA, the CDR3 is TGTGCCACCAGCAGAGATTGGGGGGATAATCAGCCCCAGCATTTT. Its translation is CATSRDWGDNQPQHF.